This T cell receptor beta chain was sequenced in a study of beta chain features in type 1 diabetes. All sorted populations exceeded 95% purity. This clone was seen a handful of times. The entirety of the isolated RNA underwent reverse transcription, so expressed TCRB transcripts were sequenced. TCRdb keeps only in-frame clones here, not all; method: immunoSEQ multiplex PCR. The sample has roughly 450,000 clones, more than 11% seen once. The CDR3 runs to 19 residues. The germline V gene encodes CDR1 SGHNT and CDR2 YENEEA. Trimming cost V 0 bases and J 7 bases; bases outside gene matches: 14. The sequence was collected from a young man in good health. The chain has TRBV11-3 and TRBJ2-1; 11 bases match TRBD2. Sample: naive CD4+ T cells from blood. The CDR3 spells CASSLDRGFSGRARNEQFF. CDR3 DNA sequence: TGTGCCAGCAGCTTAGATCGGGGTTTTAGCGGGAGGGCGAGGAATGAGCAGTTCTTC.